Listed here are 10 T cell receptor beta chains from one sample, sequenced in a study of T cell responses to AZD1222 COVID-19 vaccine (dated by TCRdb to 2020 to 2022). The time point label for this specimen denotes: about 28 days (+/-7) after the second vaccine dose. The library was generated by the immunoSEQ multiplex PCR assay. This is the immuneACCESS table as TCRdb keeps it, with only in-frame sequences that have V and J called. A part of the clones is gone; compared with another copy, unresolved V genes explain less than half, and the rest is unexplained. Present in this sample are 150,000 or so clones, 85% to 95% of which were seen just once. Under 6% of the sample is in the top ten clones. This specimen consisted of peripheral blood, obtained 28 days after the second AZD1222 dose. The receptors shown here come from an adult who received the AZD1222 COVID-19 vaccine.

J is TRBJ2-5 and V is TRBV18; 12 bases match TRBD2. Germline CDR1 is KGHSH and CDR2 is LQKENI. The CDR3 is 17 residues long. V dropped 1 base and J dropped 0; count of bases not matched to a gene: 3. The CDR3 sequence: CASSPRLAGEYQETQYF. The CDR3 DNA reads as TGTGCCAGCTCACCACGACTAGCGGGGGAGTACCAAGAGACCCAGTACTTC.

The gene calls are TRBV6-6 and TRBJ2-3; perhaps TRBD2 as D (5 bases). The CDR3 is 15 amino acids. Looked up from germline, CDR1 is MNHNY and CDR2 is SVGAGI (reference sequence). The V and J ends lost 7 bases and 4 bases respectively, with 18 bases between them. The CDR3 is CASKTGIDAADTQYF. The DNA for the CDR3 is TGTGCCAGCAAAACGGGGATAGATGCGGCAGATACGCAGTATTTT.

The V call is TRBV3-1 (or the pseudogene TRBV3-2), the J call TRBJ2-6; D is perhaps TRBD1 (5 bases). V lost 3 bases and J 0 bases, leaving 18 bases between the germline ends. Germline CDR1 LGHDT, CDR2 YNNKEL (reference sequence). This CDR3 has 19 residues. In DNA form, the CDR3 reads TGTGCCAGCAGCCAGGTATCCCTCGGCAGGGTCTCTGGGGCCAACGTCCTGACTTTC. It specifies CASSQVSLGRVSGANVLTF.

This clone was recorded only once. This chain joins TRBV18 and TRBJ1-1, with 7 bases that match TRBD1. The CDR3 extends over 13 amino acids. Looked up from germline, CDR1 is KGHSH and CDR2 is LQKENI. V lost 8 bases and J lost 2; bases outside the gene matches: 5. Here the CDR3 reads CASRDRANTEAFF. CDR3 bases: TGTGCCAGCCGCGACAGGGCCAACACTGAAGCTTTCTTT. Full variable domain (remainder filled in from reference TRBV18 and TRBJ1-1): NAGVMQNPRHLVRRRGQEARLRCSPMKGHSHVYWYRQLPEEGLKFMVYLQKENIIDESGMPKERFSAEFPKEGPSILRIQQVVRGDSAAYFCASRDRANTEAFFGQGTRLTVV.

V and J are TRBV7-2 and TRBJ1-2; D ambiguous. V shed 2 bases and J shed 5 bases, with 12 bases lying between them. The CDR3 sequence is 14 residues long. Germline values: CDR1 SGHTA, CDR2 FQGNSA. The CDR3 region has the DNA TGTGCCAGCAGCTTACCCCCCCAACGGTATGGCTACACCTTC. As protein: CASSLPPQRYGYTF. The full variable domain, completed using reference TRBV7-2 and TRBJ1-2, is GAGVSQSPSNKVTEKGKDVELRCDPISGHTALYWYRQSLGQGLEFLIYFQGNSAPDKSGLPSDRFSAERTGGSVSTLTIQRTQQEDSAVYLCASSLPPQRYGYTFGSGTRLTVV.

Only a few counts were recorded for this clone. The V gene is TRBV12-3 or TRBV12-4, the J gene TRBJ1-5; possibly TRBD1 for D (5 bases). This CDR3 has 12 residues. V gave up 6 bases and J gave up 8 bases, with 11 bases separating them. This CDR3 is CASSLTEEPQHF. In DNA, the CDR3 is TGTGCCAGCAGCCTGACAGAGGAGCCCCAGCATTTT.

This clone showed up just once. This chain links TRBV4-2 with TRBJ2-1; D assignment may be TRBD1 or TRBD2 (5 bases each). Germline CDR1 is LGHNA and CDR2 is YNFKEQ. Trimming took off 5 bases at V and 9 bases at J, with 8 bases between the two ends. This CDR3 has 11 residues. The CDR3, as DNA: TGTGCCAGCAGCGGGACCCCTGAGCAGTTCTTC. The encoded protein is CASSGTPEQFF.

V usage is TRBV19 and J usage is TRBJ2-1; 7 positions agree with TRBD2. The length of the CDR3 is 14 residues. Germline CDR1 reads LNHDA; CDR2 reads SQIVND (reference sequence). Trimming took 5 bases from V and 12 from J; bases not matched to a gene: 13. CDR3: CASSVSSGRMGQFF. In DNA, the CDR3 is TGTGCCAGTAGTGTGTCTAGCGGCAGGATGGGGCAGTTCTTC.

The chain combines TRBV6-5 with TRBJ1-1; 10 positions match TRBD1. After removal of 6 bases from V and 1 base from J, the junction contained 5 bases not matched to a gene. Germline assignment: CDR1 MNHEY and CDR2 SVGAGI. CDR3 size: 15 residues. This chain's CDR3 is CASRGQGVRNTEAFF. In DNA form, the CDR3 reads TGTGCCAGCAGAGGACAGGGGGTAAGGAACACTGAAGCTTTCTTT.

The V and J genes are TRBV29-1 and TRBJ2-7; TRBD2 might be the D (5 bases). The CDR3 runs to 15 residues. CDR1 SQVTM and CDR2 ANQGSEA come from the germline V gene. Trimming removed 4 bases at V and 1 base at J, with 17 bases between. CDR3 bases: TGCAGCGTTGGTGGGCGGGCCGGGCTATCCTACGAGCAGTACTTC. Residues: CSVGGRAGLSYEQYF.